The 21 T cell receptor beta chains reported below all come from one sample, sequenced in a study of T cell changes during pregnancy in multiple sclerosis (dated by TCRdb to the late 2010s). Library preparation used the immunoSEQ multiplex PCR assay. What TCRdb holds here is the immuneACCESS table cut down to in-frame rearrangements. Part of the clones is not present; checked against another copy, under half of the missing clones reflect an unresolved V gene, and the others are unexplained. Present in this sample are 65,000 to 85,000 clones, over 85% of which were seen just once. The ten biggest clones cover 0.21% of the sample. The specimen comprised CD4+ T cells from peripheral blood mononuclear cells, sampled before pregnancy. The origin of the receptors is a female donor with multiple sclerosis, enrolled in a pregnancy study.

This clone is a singleton in its sample. V gene TRBV7-2 combines with J gene TRBJ1-4; D might be TRBD1 (5 bases). Germline CDR1 SGHTA, CDR2 FQGNSA. The CDR3 has 15 amino acids. V lost 8 bases, J lost 6 bases, and 19 bases lay in between. Here the CDR3 reads CASQQAAGRHEKLFF. The CDR3, as DNA: TGTGCCAGCCAACAAGCGGCGGGACGTCATGAAAAACTGTTTTTT. Using reference TRBV7-2 and TRBJ1-4 for the parts outside the CDR3, the full variable domain is GAGVSQSPSNKVTEKGKDVELRCDPISGHTALYWYRQSLGQGLEFLIYFQGNSAPDKSGLPSDRFSAERTGGSVSTLTIQRTQQEDSAVYLCASQQAAGRHEKLFFGSGTQLSVL.

The rearrangement uses TRBV15 and TRBJ1-4, with D perhaps matching TRBD1 (6 bases). Germline V gene lookup returns CDR1 LNHNV and CDR2 YYDKDF (reference sequence). The CDR3 contains 16 residues. V lost 2 bases and J lost 5, with 15 bases in between. CDR3 nucleotides: TGTGCCACCAGCAGACCAACCGGGACACCAAATGAAAAACTGTTTTTT. It is translated as CATSRPTGTPNEKLFF.

The genes are TRBV19 and TRBJ1-4; 7 bases are a match to TRBD1. This CDR3 spans 13 amino acids. The trim removed 3 bases at V and 8 bases at J, leaving 3 bases unmatched. Germline V gene lookup returns CDR1 LNHDA and CDR2 SQIVND (reference sequence). The CDR3 protein is CASSIETGEKLFF. CDR3 DNA sequence: TGTGCCAGTAGTATTGAGACAGGGGAAAAACTGTTTTTT.

The chain has TRBV6-6 and TRBJ2-7, with 11 bases identical to TRBD1. The CDR3 is 16 amino acids. Germline V gene data show CDR1 as MNHNY and CDR2 as SVGAGI (reference sequence). Trimming removed 5 bases from V and 2 bases from J; junction bases left unmatched: 8. CDR3 residues: CASSLRDRGSTYEQYF. Here the CDR3 DNA reads TGTGCCAGCAGTCTACGGGACAGGGGGTCCACCTACGAGCAGTACTTC.

This clone occurred once. The V call is TRBV14, the J call TRBJ2-7; D is undetermined. CDR1 is SGHDN and CDR2 is FVKESK in the germline V gene. This CDR3 spans 15 amino acids. The germline V and J ends were trimmed by 4 bases and 0 bases, with 13 bases remaining between them. The CDR3 DNA reads TGTGCCAGCAGCCGAGGTACTTCCAGCTCCTACGAGCAGTACTTC. Translating gives CASSRGTSSSYEQYF.

The genes are TRBV5-6 and TRBJ1-1, with D perhaps TRBD1 (5 bases). This CDR3 is built from 14 residues. Germline values: CDR1 SGHDT, CDR2 YYEEEE. The V end lost 5 bases, the J end lost 1 base, and 12 bases lay between the germline ends. The CDR3 region is CASRGAFGNTEAFF. CDR3 DNA: TGTGCCAGCAGAGGGGCCTTCGGGAACACTGAAGCTTTCTTT.

The chain couples TRBV7-2 to TRBJ1-2; D perhaps matches TRBD1 (6 bases). CDR3 length equals 17 residues. V was cut by 2 bases and J by 0 bases, with 16 bases left in between. Per germline, CDR1 SGHTA and CDR2 FQGNSA. The CDR3 DNA sequence: TGTGCCAGCAGCTTAATAACAGGGAGGGGAGCTAACTATGGCTACACCTTC. Its translation: CASSLITGRGANYGYTF.

The chain links TRBV30 to TRBJ1-1, with D uncertain. Germline values: CDR1 GTSNPN, CDR2 SVGIG (reference sequence). V was trimmed by 3 bases and J by 1 base, leaving 6 bases between them. The CDR3 has 12 residues. The CDR3 DNA reads TGTGCCTGGAGCGGGTCGAACACTGAAGCTTTCTTT. It specifies CAWSGSNTEAFF.

V and J are TRBV4-1 and TRBJ2-5; a possible D gene is TRBD2 (5 bases). The germline gives CDR1 MGHRA, CDR2 YSYEKL. Trimming took off 0 bases at V and 5 bases at J, with 13 bases between the two ends. CDR3 length equals 15 residues. This CDR3 is CASSQDGRGYETQYF. The CDR3 bases are TGCGCCAGCAGCCAAGATGGGCGAGGGTACGAGACCCAGTACTTC.

The J gene is TRBJ1-1, the V gene TRBV7-3; 9 bases line up with TRBD1. The germline CDR1 and CDR2 sequences are SGHTA and FQGTGA. CDR3 length: 15 residues. V lost 5 bases, J lost 5 bases, and 9 bases stayed unmatched. The CDR3 is CASSTRPGTGTEAFF. The CDR3 region has the DNA TGTGCCAGCAGCACCAGACCCGGGACAGGGACTGAAGCTTTCTTT.

This chain uses TRBV18 with TRBJ1-1, with 7 bases aligning to TRBD1. The V segment lost 4 bases and the J segment 5 bases; nucleotides outside the gene matches: 13. Germline lookup yields CDR1 KGHSH and CDR2 LQKENI. The CDR3 consists of 16 residues. The CDR3 reads CASSRQGGRGRTEAFF. CDR3 nucleotide sequence: TGTGCCAGCTCACGACAGGGAGGTCGGGGACGGACTGAAGCTTTCTTT.

The J gene is TRBJ1-3, the V gene TRBV9; D may be TRBD1 (6 bases). The germline CDR1 and CDR2 sequences are SGDLS and YYNGEE. Deletions cut 3 bases from V and 0 bases from J, with 13 bases between. The CDR3 is made up of 16 amino acids. The CDR3 sequence: CASSADRSHSGNTIYF. DNA of the CDR3: TGTGCCAGCAGCGCTGACAGGTCCCACTCTGGAAACACCATATATTTT. Full variable domain (rest looked up from reference TRBV9 and TRBJ1-3): DSGVTQTPKHLITATGQRVTLRCSPRSGDLSVYWYQQSLDQGLQFLIQYYNGEERAKGNILERFSAQQFPDLHSELNLSSLELGDSALYFCASSADRSHSGNTIYFGEGSWLTVV.

This chain connects TRBV2 to TRBJ1-5; D possibly corresponds to TRBD1 (6 bases). V lost 2 bases and J 0 bases, leaving 14 bases between the germline ends. Germline V lookup: CDR1 SNHLY, CDR2 FYNNEI. CDR3 length equals 17 residues. In DNA form, the CDR3 reads TGTGCCAGCAGTGAAATTGGTCAGGGACATAGCAATCAGCCCCAGCATTTT. As protein: CASSEIGQGHSNQPQHF.

This rearrangement joins TRBV11-2 to TRBJ2-3; TRBD2 matches 8 bases. CDR1 and CDR2 from the germline V gene are SGHAT and FQNNGV. V shed 5 bases, J shed 9 bases, and the junction held 4 bases outside the gene matches. This CDR3 spans 12 amino acids. In nucleotides, the CDR3 is TGTGCCAGCAGCCCCACTAGCGGAACGCAGTATTTT. Protein sequence: CASSPTSGTQYF.

The chain employs TRBV9 and TRBJ2-5; TRBD1 might be the D (5 bases). V gave up 0 bases and J gave up 5 bases, with 14 bases separating them. The CDR3 spans 15 residues. Germline V gene data show CDR1 as SGDLS and CDR2 as YYNGEE. The CDR3 spells CASSVGGIGVETQYF. The CDR3 DNA is TGTGCCAGCAGCGTAGGGGGTATAGGGGTGGAGACCCAGTACTTC.

The chain combines TRBV5-1 with TRBJ2-7; D is possibly TRBD1 (6 bases). The CDR3 totals 15 residues. With 4 bases removed from V and 0 bases from J, the gap between germline ends came to 14 bases. The germline V gene encodes CDR1 SGHRS and CDR2 YFSETQ. CDR3 in DNA: TGCGCCAGCAGCCTCGGGGACACCTACTCCTACGAGCAGTACTTC. It specifies CASSLGDTYSYEQYF.

This clone was counted a few times. The chain employs TRBV10-3 and TRBJ1-1, with 7 bases lining up with TRBD1. Trimming removed 11 bases from V and 0 bases from J; junction bases left unmatched: 6. The CDR3 contains 13 residues. The germline V gene has CDR1 ENHRY and CDR2 SYGVKD. CDR3 sequence reads: CAGRDRLNTEAFF. The CDR3 nucleotides are TGTGCCGGAAGGGACAGACTGAACACTGAAGCTTTCTTT.

The chain recombines TRBV19 with TRBJ2-7, with D perhaps TRBD2 (5 bases). The CDR3 totals 14 residues. V lost 1 base and J 5 bases, leaving 12 bases between the germline ends. Germline V gene data show CDR1 as LNHDA and CDR2 as SQIVND (reference sequence). The CDR3 region has the DNA TGTGCCAGTAGTATAGGAGGGAGAGTCAACGAGCAGTACTTC. Translating gives CASSIGGRVNEQYF.

This rearrangement joins TRBV19 to TRBJ1-5; D ambiguous. CDR3 length equals 18 residues. Germline V gene data show CDR1 as LNHDA and CDR2 as SQIVND (reference sequence). Between the trimmed V and J ends, which lost 2 bases and 0 bases, there was a span of 17 bases. The CDR3, as DNA: TGTGCCAGTAGTATAAGGGTGCGGGCCCTTAATAGCAATCAGCCCCAGCATTTT. As protein: CASSIRVRALNSNQPQHF.

V is TRBV15 and J is TRBJ1-5; a possible D gene is TRBD1 (5 bases). V lost 0 bases and J 0 bases, leaving 6 bases between the germline ends. Looked up from germline, CDR1 is LNHNV and CDR2 is YYDKDF (reference sequence). The CDR3 is made up of 15 amino acids. In DNA, the CDR3 is TGTGCCACCAGCAGAGATGGGGCTAGCAATCAGCCCCAGCATTTT. Residues: CATSRDGASNQPQHF.

This clone was observed a single time. The rearrangement joins TRBV10-3 to TRBJ1-1; TRBD1 matches 7 bases. CDR3 length equals 15 residues. Trimming took 5 bases from V and 0 from J; bases not matched to a gene: 6. Germline V gene sequence: CDR1 ENHRY, CDR2 SYGVKD. This CDR3 reads CAISRDSLMNTEAFF. The CDR3 DNA reads as TGTGCCATCAGTAGGGACAGCCTGATGAACACTGAAGCTTTCTTT.